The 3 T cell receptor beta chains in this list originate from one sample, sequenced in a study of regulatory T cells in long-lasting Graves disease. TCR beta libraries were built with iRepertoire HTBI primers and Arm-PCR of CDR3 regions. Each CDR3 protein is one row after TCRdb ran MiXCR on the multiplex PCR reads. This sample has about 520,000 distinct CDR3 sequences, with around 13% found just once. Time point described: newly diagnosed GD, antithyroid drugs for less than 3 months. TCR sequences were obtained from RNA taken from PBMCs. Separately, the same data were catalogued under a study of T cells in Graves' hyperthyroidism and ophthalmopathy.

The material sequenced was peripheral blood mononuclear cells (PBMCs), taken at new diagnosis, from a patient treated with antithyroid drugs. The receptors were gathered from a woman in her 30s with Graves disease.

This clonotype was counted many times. In nucleotides, the CDR3 is TGTGCCAGCAGCGTTGGGCCTAGACTGTATACGCAGTATTTT. It is translated as CASSVGPRLYTQYF. This sequence joins TRBV7-2 and TRBJ2-3; D remains unclear. V was pared by 5 bases and J by 7 bases, with 16 bases between. CDR1 is SGHTA, CDR2 FQGNSA, per germline. The CDR3 is 14 amino acids.

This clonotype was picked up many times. CDR3 in amino acids: CATSAPVRENEQFF. CDR3 DNA sequence: TGTGCCACCAGTGCGCCGGTCCGGGAGAATGAGCAGTTCTTC. The chain employs TRBV24-1 and TRBJ2-1; TRBD2 might be the D (6 bases). Trimming removed 5 bases at V and 7 bases at J, with 14 bases between. Germline CDR1 KGHDR, CDR2 SFDVKD. The CDR3 runs 14 residues.

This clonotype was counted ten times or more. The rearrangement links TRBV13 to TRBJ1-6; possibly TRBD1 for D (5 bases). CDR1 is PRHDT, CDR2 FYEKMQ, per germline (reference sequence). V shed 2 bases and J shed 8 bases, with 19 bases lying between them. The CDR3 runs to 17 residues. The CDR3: CASSLNAGQATDSPLHF. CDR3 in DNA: TGTGCCAGCAGCTTAAATGCGGGGCAGGCAACGGATTCACCCCTCCACTTT.